Following are 5 T cell receptor beta chains from one sample sequenced in a study of control samples from healthy donors and cancer patients. The table came from immunoSEQ multiplex PCR; TCRdb's copy has only in-frame clones and leaves some out. Here the sample spans 100,000 or so clones, around 90% being singletons. The sequencing input was blood. These receptor sequences come from a woman between 18 and 30 years old in good health.

This rearrangement joins TRBV25-1 to TRBJ2-5, with D possibly TRBD1 on 6 matching bases. From germline, CDR1 is MGHDK and CDR2 SYGVNS. Between the trimmed V and J ends, which lost 4 bases and 5 bases, there was a span of 20 bases. The CDR3 is 16 amino acids. The CDR3 loop is CASSGDISGARETQYF. Here the CDR3 DNA reads TGTGCCAGCAGTGGGGATATCTCAGGGGCGAGGGAGACCCAGTACTTC.

V usage is TRBV14 and J usage is TRBJ2-3; D is possibly TRBD1 (5 bases). The V gene's germline CDR1 is SGHDN and CDR2 FVKESK. With 4 bases removed from V and 0 bases from J, the gap between germline ends came to 14 bases. This CDR3 contains 16 residues. In DNA form, the CDR3 reads TGTGCCAGCAGCCGCACCCTCAGGGTCAGCACAGATACGCAGTATTTT. Protein sequence: CASSRTLRVSTDTQYF.

This chain links TRBV9 with TRBJ1-1; no clear D gene. V was cut by 4 bases and J by 0 bases, with 16 bases left in between. This CDR3 has 16 residues. Germline V lookup: CDR1 SGDLS, CDR2 YYNGEE. The CDR3 region has the DNA TGTGCCAGCAGCCCCAGTATAGATTTAATGAACACTGAAGCTTTCTTT. Translated: CASSPSIDLMNTEAFF.

This clone appeared once. The J gene is TRBJ2-2, the V gene TRBV11-2; D is unresolved. Per germline, CDR1 SGHAT and CDR2 FQNNGV. The CDR3 is 13 residues long. Trimming removed 5 bases from V and 3 bases from J, with 7 bases in between. CDR3: CASSHLHTGELFF. For the CDR3, the DNA is TGTGCCAGCAGCCACCTTCACACCGGGGAGCTGTTTTTT.

The chain is built from TRBV5-6 and TRBJ2-3; no clear D gene. This CDR3 spans 15 amino acids. Trimming took 0 bases from V and 0 from J, leaving 8 bases between them. CDR1 is SGHDT and CDR2 is YYEEEE in the germline V gene. The CDR3 region has the DNA TGTGCCAGCAGCTTGGGACCAAGAAGCACAGATACGCAGTATTTT. It specifies CASSLGPRSTDTQYF.